The subject of this entry is one TCR beta chain. The data derive from a study of blood T cells in healthy people across ages. This CDR3 comprises 13 residues. In germline, CDR1 is KGHSH, CDR2 LQKENI. V lost 4 bases and J lost 7, with 13 bases in between. With a J-beta primer mix and a sample-barcoded 5' primer, a second PCR ran about 6 to 11 cycles. TCRdb fed the 5' RACE reads into MiXCR, producing one record per CDR3 protein. The table records about 1.8 million distinct CDR3 sequences, around half of them present only once. Researchers report isolating at least 6.5 million PBMCs per sample. The source is a woman between 40 and 55 years old in good health. The sample was blood. The chain carries TRBV18 and TRBJ1-1, with D possibly matching TRBD1 (6 bases). The CDR3 region is CASSQPGHREAFF. The CDR3, as DNA: TGTGCCAGCTCACAACCGGGACACCGTGAAGCTTTCTTT.